One and the same sample provided the 12 T cell receptor beta chains below, sequenced in a study of blood T cell repertoires in COVID-19. The assay was immunoSEQ multiplex PCR, and TCRdb's table has in-frame clones only and misses some. Here the sample spans approximately 150,000 clones, roughly 88% being singletons. Sequencing was done on a sample of peripheral blood. The receptors stem from a man aged 55 to 70 with active or convalescent COVID-19.

The sample holds one count of this clone. In the same sample, other DNA sequences code for this CDR3. The J gene is TRBJ1-5, the V gene TRBV29-1; D is undetermined. The germline V gene has CDR1 SQVTM and CDR2 ANQGSEA. The CDR3 is 12 amino acids. Deletions cut 4 bases from V and 3 bases from J, with 7 bases between. The CDR3 protein is CSVGGSNQPQHF. In DNA, the CDR3 is TGCAGCGTTGGAGGGTCCAATCAGCCCCAGCATTTT.

The CDR3 coding sequence is TGTGCCAGCAGTTTATCTTCTAGCGGGAGGGGTACGCAGTATTTT. Translating gives CASSLSSSGRGTQYF. J is TRBJ2-3 and V is TRBV27; 12 nucleotides align to TRBD2. V lost 0 bases, J lost 8 bases, and 3 bases stayed unmatched. Germline assignment: CDR1 MNHEY and CDR2 SMNVEV (reference sequence). CDR3 length: 15 residues.

The genes are TRBV19 and TRBJ2-7; 10 nucleotides align to TRBD1. CDR3 length: 15 amino acids. V dropped 2 bases and J dropped 8; count of bases not matched to a gene: 9. Per the germline V gene, CDR1 is LNHDA and CDR2 is SQIVND (reference sequence). In DNA, the CDR3 is TGTGCCAGTAGTATAACTCGGGACAGGGGATACCAGCAGTACTTC. Protein product: CASSITRDRGYQQYF.

V gene TRBV5-4 combines with J gene TRBJ2-2; TRBD1 is a possible D gene (5 bases). Germline V gives CDR1 SGHNT, CDR2 YYREEE (reference sequence). Trimming left V 1 base short and J 6 bases short, with 10 bases between. The CDR3 has 14 residues. Here the CDR3 reads CASSLIQGPGELFF. DNA of the CDR3: TGTGCCAGCAGCTTGATTCAGGGCCCCGGGGAGCTGTTTTTT. Using reference TRBV5-4 and TRBJ2-2 for the parts outside the CDR3, the full variable domain is ETGVTQSPTHLIKTRGQQVTLRCSSQSGHNTVSWYQQALGQGPQFIFQYYREEENGRGNFPPRFSGLQFPNYSSELNVNALELDDSALYLCASSLIQGPGELFFGEGSRLTVL.

The chain carries TRBV18 and TRBJ1-1, with D possibly TRBD1 on 6 matching bases. This CDR3 contains 19 residues. The germline V gene encodes CDR1 KGHSH and CDR2 LQKENI. V lost 5 bases and J lost 0, with 25 bases in between. CDR3 DNA: TGTGCCAGCTCAAGGACTATACAGGGACTAAATACTATGAACACTGAAGCTTTCTTT. As protein: CASSRTIQGLNTMNTEAFF.

The rearrangement uses TRBV6-2 or TRBV6-3 and TRBJ2-7, with a tentative D call TRBD1 (6 bases). This CDR3 spans 14 amino acids. V lost 0 bases, J lost 3 bases, and 9 bases lay in between. Germline V gene sequence: CDR1 MNHEY, CDR2 SVGEGT. The CDR3, as DNA: TGTGCCAGCAGTTACTCGGGACAATTCTACGAGCAGTACTTC. Protein product: CASSYSGQFYEQYF.

V and J are TRBV6-2 or TRBV6-3 and TRBJ2-1; 7 nucleotides agree with TRBD1. The CDR3 consists of 15 residues. Looked up from germline, CDR1 is MNHEY and CDR2 is SVGEGT. J was trimmed by 5 bases and V by 2 bases; bases with no gene match: 6. The DNA of the CDR3 is TGTGCCAGCAGTTACACAGGGGCCAATAACAATGAGCAGTTCTTC. Translated, it gives CASSYTGANNNEQFF.

The chain combines TRBV5-1 with TRBJ2-5, with 11 bases fitting TRBD2. V lost 3 bases to trimming and J lost 3 bases; unmatched junction nucleotides: 4. The CDR3 has 15 residues. Germline values: CDR1 SGHRS, CDR2 YFSETQ. The CDR3 sequence: CASSSGTSGEETQYF. CDR3 DNA: TGCGCCAGCAGCTCCGGGACTAGCGGTGAAGAGACCCAGTACTTC.

The V gene is TRBV11-3, the J gene TRBJ2-7, with TRBD1 identical over 7 bases. Germline assignment: CDR1 SGHNT and CDR2 YENEEA. The trim removed 5 bases at V and 3 bases at J, leaving 7 bases unmatched. This CDR3 is built from 14 residues. The CDR3 loop reads CASSHRDSHYEQYV. The CDR3 DNA reads as TGTGCCAGCAGCCACCGGGACAGCCACTACGAGCAGTACGTC.

The chain recombines TRBV13 with TRBJ1-2, with D hard to call. The CDR3 consists of 14 residues. V lost 4 bases to trimming and J lost 2 bases, with 11 bases between them. The germline gives CDR1 PRHDT, CDR2 FYEKMQ (reference sequence). Here the CDR3 reads CASSSYRENYGYTF. In DNA form, the CDR3 reads TGTGCCAGCAGCTCTTACAGAGAGAACTATGGCTACACCTTC.

The gene calls are TRBV10-2 and TRBJ2-1; 11 bases line up with TRBD2. The CDR3 is 16 residues long. The trim removed 7 bases at V and 15 bases at J, leaving 20 bases unmatched. CDR1 and CDR2 (germline): WSHSY, SAAADI. CDR3 amino acids: CASTWDSGTSGLVRFF. CDR3 in DNA: TGCGCCAGCACATGGGATTCCGGGACTAGCGGACTCGTCCGGTTCTTC.

V gene TRBV3-1 (or the pseudogene TRBV3-2) combines with J gene TRBJ2-1; 7 bases match TRBD1. This CDR3 comprises 15 residues. CDR1 is LGHDT and CDR2 is YNNKEL in the germline V gene (reference sequence). The ends lost 0 bases at V and 1 base at J; junction bases unmatched: 0. CDR3 nucleotide sequence: TGTGCCAGCAGCCAAGAACAGGGGTCCTACAATGAGCAGTTCTTC. Translated, it gives CASSQEQGSYNEQFF.